This TCR beta chain was captured in a study of cytomegalovirus exposure and HLA in healthy donors. At sampling all donors were nominally healthy, likely with unrecorded immune exposures. Germline V CDR1 and CDR2: SGHDT, YYEEEE. The V gene end was trimmed by 3 bases and the J gene end by 7 bases; junction bases not matched to a gene: 13. The CDR3 is 17 amino acids. The study's findings and limits: V- and J-gene trimming in TCR beta was tied to a missense DCLRE1C variant by an analysis performed later. Reportedly, a later analysis found an Asian-associated ancestry cluster had fewer N-insertions than the approximately 700-donor mean. Researchers had no immune exposure information except CMV serostatus available.

On this clone: Its antigen is still unknown.

Primers included in the PCR were 60 Vbeta and 13 Jbeta primers. Repertoires were generated with immunoSEQ multiplex PCR, while TCRdb's copy carries only in-frame clones and drops some. The repertoire includes 150,000 to 160,000 clones, nearly 80% of them detected once, and 9.5% to 15% sits in the top ten. The V and J genes are TRBV5-6 and TRBJ2-3, with 11 bases lining up with TRBD2. The clonotype was recovered from a young man in good health and CMV-seropositive. Sequencing was carried out using PBMCs. Here the CDR3 DNA reads TGTGCCAGCAGCTCATTCGTTAGCGGGAGGGCCATAAATACGCAGTATTTT. Translated: CASSSFVSGRAINTQYF. Using reference TRBV5-6 and TRBJ2-3 for the parts outside the CDR3, the full variable domain is DAGVTQSPTHLIKTRGQQVTLRCSPKSGHDTVSWYQQALGQGPQFIFQYYEEEERQRGNFPDRFSGHQFPNYSSELNVNALLLGDSALYLCASSSFVSGRAINTQYFGPGTRLTVL.